Here is one T cell receptor (beta chain) with its context. Its antigen is unknown. Libraries were prepared by immunoSEQ multiplex PCR; TCRdb keeps only in-frame clonotypes and omits some of them. The sample records more than 110,000 clones, about 88% being singletons. This CDR3 is built from 11 residues. From germline, CDR1 is LNHDA and CDR2 SQIVND (reference sequence). With 3 bases removed from V and 7 bases from J, the gap between germline ends came to 6 bases. The sample originates from a study of T cell responses to AZD1222 COVID-19 vaccine. Study-wide points: Baseline testing showed seropositivity in only a handful of AZD1222 recipients. The sample set comprised mostly white British donors with more females, and clonal diversity was possibly underestimated.

The chain uses TRBV19 and TRBJ2-5; D not resolved. Source: peripheral blood, taken on day 0 of AZD1222 vaccination. The sequence came from an adult in good health. DNA for the CDR3: TGTGCCAGTAGTATCGGTGGGACCCAGTACTTC. Translated: CASSIGGTQYF.